This TCR beta chain was retrieved from a study of T cell clonality in common variable immunodeficiency. Broader study findings: Repertoire-complication correlations in CVID were limited by patient heterogeneity.

The V gene lost 4 bases and the J gene lost 0 bases, with 19 bases spanning the gap. This CDR3 has 17 residues. The germline CDR1 and CDR2 sequences are KGHSH and LQKENI. CVID and control samples used equivalent genomic DNA input. The table came from immunoSEQ multiplex PCR; TCRdb's copy has only in-frame clones and leaves some out. Listed for the sample are under 50,000 clones, none seen a single time. This clone was counted ten times or more. Antigen: not known. The DNA ends 3 residues before the CDR3 does, and the rest of the CDR3 is filled in from the germline J gene. Most patients and controls had Caucasian heritage. Blood samples were heparinized, about 4.5 to 9 ml per donor.

The specimen sequenced was peripheral blood mononuclear cells. V gene TRBV18 combines with J gene TRBJ2-7; TRBD1 is a possible D gene (6 bases). This clonotype originated in a person aged 18 to 75 in good health. The sequenced part of the CDR3 DNA is TGTGCCAGCTCACGCAACTCCGGGACAAAAAGCTCCTACGAG. Amino acids: CASSRNSGTKSSYE. The CDR3 as a whole reads CASSRNSGTKSSYEQYF.